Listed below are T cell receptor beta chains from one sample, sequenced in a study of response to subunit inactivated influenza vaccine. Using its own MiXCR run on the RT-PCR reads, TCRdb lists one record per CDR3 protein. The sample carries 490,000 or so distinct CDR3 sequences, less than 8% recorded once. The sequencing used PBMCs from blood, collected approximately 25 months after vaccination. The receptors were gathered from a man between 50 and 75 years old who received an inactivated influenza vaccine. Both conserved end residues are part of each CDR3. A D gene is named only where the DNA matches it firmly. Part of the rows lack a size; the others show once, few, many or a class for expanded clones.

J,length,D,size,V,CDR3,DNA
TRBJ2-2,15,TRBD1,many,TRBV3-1,CASRQTGGGTGELFF,TGTGCCAGCAGACAAACAGGGGGTGGCACCGGGGAGCTGTTTTTT
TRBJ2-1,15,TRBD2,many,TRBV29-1,CSAGLAESLNNEQFF,TGCAGCGCTGGACTAGCCGAAAGCTTAAACAATGAGCAGTTCTTC
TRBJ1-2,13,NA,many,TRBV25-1,CASRPTDFYGYTF,TGTGCCAGCAGACCAACAGACTTCTATGGCTACACCTTC
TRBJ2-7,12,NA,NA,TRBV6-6,CASSYIGDEQYF,TGTGCCAGCAGTTACATCGGGGACGAGCAGTACTTC
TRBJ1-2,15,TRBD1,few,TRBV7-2,CASSSTGGIGYGYTF,TGTGCCAGCAGCTCAACAGGGGGCATCGGCTATGGCTACACCTTC
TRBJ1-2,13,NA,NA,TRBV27,CASSFSGADGYTF,TGTGCCAGCAGTTTCTCAGGGGCCGATGGCTACACCTTC
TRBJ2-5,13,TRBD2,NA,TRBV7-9,CASSSLAEETQYF,TGTGCCAGCAGCTCACTAGCGGAAGAGACCCAGTACTTC
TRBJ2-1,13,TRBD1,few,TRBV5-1,CASSGTDDHEQFF,TGCGCCAGCAGCGGGACAGACGACCATGAGCAGTTCTTC
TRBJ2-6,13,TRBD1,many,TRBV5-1,CASSGGQVPVLTF,TGCGCCAGCAGCGGGGGACAGGTCCCCGTCCTGACTTTC
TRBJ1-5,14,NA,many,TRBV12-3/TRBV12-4,CASSHSYSNQPQHF,TGTGCCAGCAGCCACAGCTATAGCAATCAGCCCCAGCATTTT
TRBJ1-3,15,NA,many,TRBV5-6,CASSFTGYSGNTIYF,TGTGCCAGCAGTTTTACAGGTTACTCTGGAAACACCATATATTTT
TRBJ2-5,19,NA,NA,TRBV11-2,CASETWSPRAAGLGETQYF,TGTGCCAGCGAAACTTGGTCTCCCCGGGCCGCAGGGCTTGGAGAGACCCAGTACTTC
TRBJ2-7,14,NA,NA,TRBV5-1,CASSLDPASYEQYF,TGCGCCAGCAGCTTGGATCCGGCCTCCTACGAGCAGTACTTC
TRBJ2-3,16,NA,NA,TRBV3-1,CASSQVVLWGSDTQYF,TGTGCCAGCAGCCAAGTCGTTCTATGGGGTTCAGATACGCAGTATTTT
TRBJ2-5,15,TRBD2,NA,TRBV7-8,CASSALSGSQETQYF,TGTGCCAGCAGCGCCCTGAGCGGGAGTCAAGAGACCCAGTACTTC
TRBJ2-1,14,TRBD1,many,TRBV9,CASSARDRYNEQFF,TGTGCCAGCAGCGCCCGGGACAGATACAATGAGCAGTTCTTC
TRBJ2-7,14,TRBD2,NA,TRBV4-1,CASREGRGSYEQYF,TGCGCCAGCAGGGAAGGGCGGGGGTCCTACGAGCAGTACTTC
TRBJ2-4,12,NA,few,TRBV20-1,CSASGGRLLQYF,TGCAGTGCTAGTGGGGGCAGGCTCCTTCAGTACTTC
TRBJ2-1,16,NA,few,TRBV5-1,CASSLAPESSYNEQFF,TGCGCCAGCAGCTTGGCCCCAGAGAGTTCCTACAATGAGCAGTTCTTC
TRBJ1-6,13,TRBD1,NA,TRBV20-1,CSAPDRVNSPLHF,TGCAGTGCTCCTGACAGGGTCAATTCACCCCTCCACTTT
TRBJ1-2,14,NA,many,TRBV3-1,CASSPTQGRSGYTF,TGTGCCAGCAGCCCGACCCAGGGCAGAAGTGGCTACACCTTC
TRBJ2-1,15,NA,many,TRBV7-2,CASSPSPFSYNEQFF,TGTGCCAGCAGTCCAAGCCCCTTCTCCTACAATGAGCAGTTCTTC
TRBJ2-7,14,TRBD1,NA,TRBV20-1,CSVPGQGARYEQYF,TGCAGCGTCCCCGGACAGGGGGCACGGTACGAGCAGTACTTC
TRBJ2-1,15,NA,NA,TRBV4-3,CASSQGTQPYNEQFF,TGCGCCAGCAGCCAAGGGACCCAACCCTACAATGAGCAGTTCTTC
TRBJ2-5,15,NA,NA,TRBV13,CASSPTRQDQETQYF,TGTGCCAGCAGCCCGACCCGACAGGATCAAGAGACCCAGTACTTC
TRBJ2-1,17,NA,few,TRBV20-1,CSAGDRGRTSGPNEQFF,TGCAGTGCTGGGGACAGGGGCAGGACTAGCGGACCCAATGAGCAGTTCTTC
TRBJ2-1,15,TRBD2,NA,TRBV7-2,CASSLKAGGSNEQFF,TGTGCCAGCAGCTTAAAGGCGGGGGGAAGCAATGAGCAGTTCTTC
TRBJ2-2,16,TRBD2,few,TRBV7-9,CASSFSSGPYTGELFF,TGTGCCAGCAGCTTCTCTAGCGGGCCTTACACCGGGGAGCTGTTTTTT
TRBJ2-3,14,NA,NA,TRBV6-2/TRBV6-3,CASSPLILRDTQYF,TGTGCCAGCAGCCCGCTCATCCTGAGGGATACGCAGTATTTT
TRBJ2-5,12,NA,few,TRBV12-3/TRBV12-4,CASITPGGTQYF,TGTGCCAGCATCACCCCGGGCGGGACCCAGTACTTC
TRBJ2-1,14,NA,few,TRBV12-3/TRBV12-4,CASSLQQPYNEQFF,TGTGCCAGCAGTTTGCAACAGCCATACAATGAGCAGTTCTTC
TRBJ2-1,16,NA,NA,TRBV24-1,CATSETGTPSRNEQFF,TGTGCCACCAGTGAAACCGGGACCCCGAGCCGCAATGAGCAGTTCTTC
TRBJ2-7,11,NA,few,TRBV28,CASSGGNEQYF,TGTGCCAGCAGTGGCGGGAACGAGCAGTACTTC
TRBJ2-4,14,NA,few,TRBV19,CASSDSYAKNIQYF,TGTGCCAGTAGTGACAGTTATGCCAAAAACATTCAGTACTTC
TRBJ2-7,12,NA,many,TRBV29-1,CSVAPGGDEQYF,TGCAGCGTTGCGCCGGGGGGCGACGAGCAGTACTTC
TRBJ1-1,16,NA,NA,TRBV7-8,CASSRLPLGLGTEAFF,TGTGCCAGCAGCCGATTGCCATTAGGGTTGGGCACTGAAGCTTTCTTT
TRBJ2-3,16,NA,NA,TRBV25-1,CASSSLTSRGSDTQYF,TGTGCCAGCAGTTCCCTTACTAGTAGGGGGTCCGATACGCAGTATTTT
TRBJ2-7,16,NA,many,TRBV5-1,CASSLEYGRASYEQYF,TGCGCCAGCAGCTTGGAATACGGTCGGGCCTCCTACGAGCAGTACTTC
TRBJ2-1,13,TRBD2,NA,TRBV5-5,CASTTSGSNEQFF,TGTGCCAGCACCACTAGCGGGAGTAATGAGCAGTTCTTC
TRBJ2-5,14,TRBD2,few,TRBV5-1,CASSFSGRTETQYF,TGCGCCAGCAGCTTTAGCGGGAGGACGGAGACCCAGTACTTC
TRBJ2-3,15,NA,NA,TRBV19,CASSNWGQSTDTQYF,TGTGCCAGTAGCAATTGGGGACAAAGCACAGATACGCAGTATTTT
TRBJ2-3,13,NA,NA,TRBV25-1,CASSERVSDTQYF,TGTGCCAGCAGTGAAAGGGTTTCTGATACGCAGTATTTT